What follows are 8 T cell receptor beta chains derived from one specimen sequenced in a study of T cells in Graves' hyperthyroidism and ophthalmopathy. The investigators amplified TCR beta CDR3 regions from RNA transcripts. HTBI primers were the set used in a first-round RT-PCR of the TCR CDR3. TCRdb redid the calling of the multiplex PCR reads with MiXCR, one entry per CDR3 protein. Among 660,000 or so distinct CDR3 sequences, more than 20% were seen once, and the ten largest hold 34%. The sequencing input was blood. These TCRs come from a man aged 25-45 years with Graves' ophthalmopathy.

This clonotype was detected many times. The gene calls are TRBV30 and TRBJ1-4; possible D gene TRBD1, 6 bases. Germline CDR1 is GTSNPN and CDR2 is SVGIG (reference sequence). Trimming removed 2 bases from V and 4 bases from J, with 17 bases in between. The CDR3 extends over 16 amino acids. As DNA, the CDR3 is TGTGCCTGGAGTAGGGGGAAGTTAACGAATAATGAAAAACTGTTTTTT. Protein product: CAWSRGKLTNNEKLFF.

The rearrangement links TRBV28 to TRBJ2-1; D gene ambiguous. V was cut by 6 bases and J by 2 bases, with 11 bases left in between. Germline CDR1 is MDHEN and CDR2 is SYDVKM. The CDR3 covers 14 residues. Written as DNA, the CDR3 is TGTGCCAGCAGATCGGATGGCGCCTACAATGAGCAGTTCTTC. Encoded protein: CASRSDGAYNEQFF.

The V call is TRBV6-1, the J call TRBJ2-7; tentatively, D is TRBD2 (5 bases). V was shortened by 6 bases and J by 6 bases, with 18 bases between the two germline ends. This CDR3 contains 14 residues. The germline V gene has CDR1 MNHNS and CDR2 SASEGT. CDR3 DNA: TGTGCCAGCAGCCCCGGGCCCTACCGGGGCGAGCAGTACTTC. This codes for CASSPGPYRGEQYF.

The chain recombines TRBV27 with TRBJ2-5; a weak D match, TRBD2 (5 bases). CDR1 and CDR2 (germline): MNHEY, SMNVEV (reference sequence). V lost 6 bases, J lost 2 bases, and 10 bases lay in between. The CDR3 consists of 13 residues. In DNA, the CDR3 is TGTGCCAGCAGGAAGGACTTTCAAGAGACCCAGTACTTC. Translating gives CASRKDFQETQYF.

V gene TRBV11-2 combines with J gene TRBJ2-1, with a weak D call TRBD2 (6 bases). The CDR3 sequence is 14 residues long. V lost 5 bases and J 7 bases, leaving 15 bases between the germline ends. The germline V gene encodes CDR1 SGHAT and CDR2 FQNNGV. CDR3 nucleotides: TGTGCCAGCAGCGACAATGGGGGGATTAATGAGCAGTTCTTC. Protein sequence: CASSDNGGINEQFF.

Concerning this clonotype itself: Given a much more abundant clone one base away, this may be a read error. This chain joins TRBV28 and TRBJ2-5; D could derive from TRBD1 or TRBD2 (5 bases each). V was clipped by 5 bases and J by 4 bases, with 20 bases between them. This CDR3 comprises 16 residues. From germline, CDR1 is MDHEN and CDR2 SYDVKM. CDR3 sequence reads: CASSLVGRPARETQYF. In DNA form, the CDR3 reads TGTGCCAGCAGTCTCGTGGGACGGCCAGCCCGAGAGACCCAGTACTTC.

This clonotype was seen only a few times. The chain recombines TRBV7-9 with TRBJ1-1; 7 bases align to TRBD1. The V and J ends lost 8 bases and 1 base, in that order; junction bases with no gene match: 10. This CDR3 region has 15 residues. CDR1 is SEHNR and CDR2 is FQNEAQ in the germline V gene (reference sequence). CDR3 sequence: CASPDGGQPNTEAFF. The CDR3 DNA follows: TGTGCCAGCCCCGATGGGGGACAGCCGAACACTGAAGCTTTCTTT. Using reference TRBV7-9 and TRBJ1-1 for the parts outside the CDR3, the full variable domain is DTGVSQNPRHKITKRGQNVTFRCDPISEHNRLYWYRQTLGQGPEFLTYFQNEAQLEKSRLLSDRFSAERPKGSFSTLEIQRTEQGDSAMYLCASPDGGQPNTEAFFGQGTRLTVV.

This clonotype was observed at least ten times. This chain connects TRBV6-1 to TRBJ1-1; a weak D match, TRBD1 (5 bases). Deletions cut 6 bases from V and 0 bases from J, with 11 bases between. CDR3 length: 14 amino acids. Per germline, CDR1 MNHNS and CDR2 SASEGT. The CDR3 reads CASRPGLMNTEAFF. In nucleotides, the CDR3 is TGTGCCAGCAGACCGGGACTGATGAACACTGAAGCTTTCTTT.